The 3 T cell receptor beta chains presented below share a single source sample, sequenced in a study of T cell repertoires in cytomegalovirus infection. TCRdb processed the reads anew with MiXCR; each CDR3 protein has one entry. This sample has around 450,000 distinct CDR3 sequences, with around 11% found just once. What was sequenced was PBMCs. These receptors all come from a human donor in good health (CMV status not recorded). Some clones in this sample may be carry-over from other donors' samples.

This clonotype came up a few times. This chain uses TRBV30 with TRBJ2-1; 8 bases align to TRBD2. The CDR3 spans 15 residues. J lost 0 bases, V lost 4 bases, and 5 bases had no gene match. Germline CDR1 and CDR2: GTSNPN and SVGIG (reference sequence). The DNA for the CDR3 is TGTGCCTGGACTAGCGGGCCTAGCTCCTACAATGAGCAGTTCTTC. Residues: CAWTSGPSSYNEQFF.

The chain recombines TRBV5-4 with TRBJ2-7; D is unresolved. Deletions cut 4 bases from V and 7 bases from J, with 15 bases between. The CDR3 is 13 amino acids. Germline CDR1 is SGHNT and CDR2 is YYREEE (reference sequence). The CDR3 spells CASSPTPSVEQYF. For the CDR3, the DNA is TGTGCCAGCAGCCCCACCCCTTCAGTGGAGCAGTACTTC. The full variable domain, completed using reference TRBV5-4 and TRBJ2-7, is ETGVTQSPTHLIKTRGQQVTLRCSSQSGHNTVSWYQQALGQGPQFIFQYYREEENGRGNFPPRFSGLQFPNYSSELNVNALELDDSALYLCASSPTPSVEQYFGPGTRLTVT.

This clonotype was counted ten times or more. The chain recombines TRBV12-3 or TRBV12-4 with TRBJ2-5; maybe TRBD1 (5 bases). This CDR3 region has 14 residues. Trimming removed 3 bases at V and 7 bases at J, with 15 bases between. The CDR3: CASSFKQGRGTQYF. CDR3 sequence (DNA): TGTGCCAGCAGTTTTAAGCAGGGCCGAGGGACCCAGTACTTC.